What follows is one T cell receptor beta chain and its context. The source of the sample is a study of blood T cell repertoires in COVID-19. On the study more broadly: From T cells, B-cell-depleted T cells, or PBMCs came the material, which was cDNA or gDNA.

The CDR3 is 13 residues long. V was cut by 6 bases and J by 5 bases, with 13 bases left in between. Generated by immunoSEQ multiplex PCR, the TCRdb table keeps only in-frame clones and is missing some. The table records 200,000 to 250,000 clones, approximately 82% of them present only once. This sequence originates from a woman of 80 years or more with acute or convalescent COVID-19. The chain employs TRBV12-3 or TRBV12-4 and TRBJ1-1; D is ambiguous. The sample comprised peripheral blood. Here the CDR3 reads CASSPLAATEAFF. DNA of the CDR3: TGTGCCAGCAGCCCCCTGGCGGCGACTGAAGCTTTCTTT.